This T cell receptor beta chain was obtained from a study of T cell responses to AZD1222 COVID-19 vaccine. Study-wide points: White British donors predominated, females outnumbered males, and clonal diversity was possibly underestimated.

V dropped 0 bases and J dropped 5 bases, with 7 bases sitting between them. Per the germline V gene, CDR1 is LGHNA and CDR2 is YNFKEQ. The CDR3 is 13 amino acids. Method: immunoSEQ multiplex PCR; TCRdb's copy keeps in-frame clones and lacks some. The sample records 150,000 to 190,000 clones, approximately 90% being singletons. Of note for this clone: What it binds is not known. The identical CDR3 is also encoded by other nucleotide sequences in the sample.

The source is an adult who received the AZD1222 COVID-19 vaccine. The V gene is TRBV4-2, the J gene TRBJ1-1; no clear D. The sequencing used peripheral blood, collected 28 days after the second AZD1222 dose. In nucleotides, the CDR3 is TGTGCCAGCAGCCAAGATGGGAGGACTGAAGCTTTCTTT. Translated, it gives CASSQDGRTEAFF.